The rows below give T cell receptor beta chains drawn from one sample of a study of shared clonotypes between healthy human individuals. Here immunoSEQ multiplex PCR was the method, and the copy in TCRdb shows in-frame clones only, minus some. The table has about 2.1 million clones, over 85% seen once; the top ten hold approximately 1.7%. What was sequenced was naive CD8+ T cells from PBMCs. These receptors all come from a man aged 18 to 35 in good health. Some clones in this sample may be carry-over from other donors' samples. The CDR3 runs from the conserved cysteine through the conserved F or W. Fields, in order: CDR3 length, clone size, J gene, D gene, V gene, CDR3 DNA, CDR3 protein. A D gene is named only where the DNA matches it firmly. Only some rows state a clone size, as once, few, many or a class for expanded clones.

13	NA	TRBJ2-7	NA	TRBV2	TGTGCCAGCAGTGAAGCAGCCTACTACGAGCAGTACTTC	CASSEAAYYEQYF
14	once	TRBJ1-2	NA	TRBV18	TGTGCCAGCTCACCGCGATCCGGGGGCTATGGCTACACCTTC	CASSPRSGGYGYTF
15	NA	TRBJ2-1	NA	TRBV5-1	TGCGCCAGCAGCTTGGGAAGGGGGGCGGGCAATGAGCAGTTCTTC	CASSLGRGAGNEQFF
12	NA	TRBJ2-7	TRBD2	TRBV27	TGTGCCAGCCGGGCGGGGGTGCACGAGCAGTACTTC	CASRAGVHEQYF
16	NA	TRBJ2-5	TRBD2	TRBV2	TGTGCCAGCAGCGAACTAGCGGGAGGGTTGGGGGAGACCCAGTACTTC	CASSELAGGLGETQYF
16	NA	TRBJ2-7	TRBD2	TRBV2	TGTGCCAGCAGTGGAACCGGCGGGAGGGCCTTCTACGAGCAGTACTTC	CASSGTGGRAFYEQYF
13	NA	TRBJ2-1	TRBD1	TRBV11-3	TGTGCCAGCAGCCCTGGACAGGCTAATGAGCAGTTCTTC	CASSPGQANEQFF
16	NA	TRBJ2-5	NA	TRBV7-6	TGTGCCAGCAGCTTAATTGCCCCCTCGCAGAAAGAGACCCAGTACTTC	CASSLIAPSQKETQYF
17	NA	TRBJ1-3	NA	TRBV7-9	TGTGCCAGCAGCCCCCCGAACCGGGGCCGGGATGGAAACACCATATATTTT	CASSPPNRGRDGNTIYF
16	NA	TRBJ2-3	TRBD2	TRBV9	TGTGCCAGCAGCCCGCGCGGGGGGGTAGGGACAGATACGCAGTATTTT	CASSPRGGVGTDTQYF
13	NA	TRBJ2-1	NA	TRBV29-1	TGCAGCGTTCGTCAAGGGTCCTACAATGAGCAGTTCTTC	CSVRQGSYNEQFF
14	NA	TRBJ2-7	NA	TRBV9	TGTGCCAGCAGCGAAGACAGGTACTCCTACGAGCAGTACTTC	CASSEDRYSYEQYF
14	NA	TRBJ2-7	TRBD2	TRBV9	TGTGCCAGCTCTCCTAGCGGGACCCACGACGAGCAGTACTTC	CASSPSGTHDEQYF
14	NA	TRBJ2-3	NA	TRBV9	TGTGCCAGCAGCGCGCCCGACGGACGGCGGACGCAGTATTTT	CASSAPDGRRTQYF
13	NA	TRBJ2-3	NA	TRBV30	TGTGCCTGGAGTGTAAGGCGCACAGATACGCAGTATTTT	CAWSVRRTDTQYF
14	NA	TRBJ2-3	NA	TRBV27	TGTGCCAGCCAGCTACGGGGGAGAACAGATACGCAGTATTTT	CASQLRGRTDTQYF
13	NA	TRBJ1-2	TRBD1	TRBV6-5	TGTGCCAGCAGAGTGGACAGGGACCATGGCTACACCTTC	CASRVDRDHGYTF
15	NA	TRBJ1-4	NA	TRBV5-1	TGCGCCAGCAGCTGGTACGGTGCAACTAATGAAAAACTGTTTTTT	CASSWYGATNEKLFF
14	NA	TRBJ2-7	TRBD1	TRBV7-9	TGTGCCAGCAGCTGGGCAGGGGGATCCTACGAGCAGTACTTC	CASSWAGGSYEQYF
13	NA	TRBJ2-7	NA	TRBV6-1	TGTGCCAGCAGTACGCGAGGACCCTACGAGCAGTACTTC	CASSTRGPYEQYF
16	NA	TRBJ1-5	NA	TRBV27	TGTGCCAGCAGTTTATCGAAGGGGGTAGCAGGTCAGCCCCAGCATTTT	CASSLSKGVAGQPQHF
16	once	TRBJ1-2	TRBD1	TRBV7-9	TGTGCCAGCAGCTTATCATCGACAGGGGGCCAGTATGGCTACACCTTC	CASSLSSTGGQYGYTF
15	NA	TRBJ2-7	NA	TRBV23-1	TGCGCCAGCAGTTTTCCCAACCTTCAGAGCTACGAGCAGTACTTC	CASSFPNLQSYEQYF
14	NA	TRBJ1-1	NA	TRBV4-1	TGCGCCAGCAGCCAAGAAAGGGTAGTCGCCCAAGCTTTCTTT	CASSQERVVAQAFF
12	NA	TRBJ1-1	NA	TRBV6-6	TGTGCCAGCAATAGGGGGAACACTGAAGCTTTCTTT	CASNRGNTEAFF
14	NA	TRBJ2-7	NA	TRBV27	TGTGCCAGCAGTTTGGGACCGCGGGTAAACGAGCAGTACTTC	CASSLGPRVNEQYF
15	NA	TRBJ1-2	NA	TRBV4-1	TGCGCCAGCAGCCAAGATAGGTCTCTCTGGGAGGGCTACACCTTC	CASSQDRSLWEGYTF
16	once	TRBJ2-3	NA	TRBV7-9	TGTGCCAGCACCTCAGTAGTGGGCGCAGGCACAGATACGCAGTATTTT	CASTSVVGAGTDTQYF
14	NA	TRBJ2-7	NA	TRBV19	TGTGCCAGTAACACAGGGCCCTACTCCTACGAGCAGTACTTC	CASNTGPYSYEQYF